What follows are 20 T cell receptor beta chains derived from one specimen sequenced in a study of a mutant IDH1 vaccine in newly diagnosed glioma listed by TCRdb under 2021. The library relied on the immunoSEQ multiplex PCR assay. As stored in TCRdb, this immuneACCESS dataset retains in-frame rearrangements with V and J assigned. A fraction of the clones does not appear; measured against another copy, unresolved V genes explain less than half of the discrepancy, and the remainder lacks a known reason. The sample profile shows about 56,000 clones; 86% of them were found once. The ten largest clonotypes hold 1.5% to 2% of the sample. The intended sense of this specimen's time point label: week 35, safety follow-up. Each vaccine dose was 300 ug of a 20-mer mutant IDH1 peptide in Montanide, given subcutaneously with topical imiquimod. Their target antigens are unknown. The sequences come from PBMCs, collected from a glioma patient whose treatment included an IDH1 peptide vaccine. These receptors were taken from a middle-aged man with glioma.

The CDR3 loop is CASSPRIQPSGNTIYF. In nucleotides, the CDR3 is TGCGCCAGCAGCCCTAGGATACAACCCTCTGGAAACACCATATATTTT. The chain uses TRBV4-3 and TRBJ1-3; D gene ambiguous. Germline CDR1 and CDR2: LGHNA and YSLEER. Trimming took 4 bases from V and 0 from J, leaving 13 bases between them. The CDR3 runs 16 residues.

The gene calls are TRBV9 and TRBJ2-1, with 8 bases lining up with TRBD2. V gave up 0 bases and J gave up 4 bases; unmatched junction bases: 3. CDR3 size: 15 residues. In germline, CDR1 is SGDLS, CDR2 YYNGEE. CDR3 DNA sequence: TGTGCCAGCAGCGTAGGGACTAGCACTTACAATGAGCAGTTCTTC. Translating it yields CASSVGTSTYNEQFF. Combining the CDR3 with reference TRBV9 and TRBJ2-1 gives the whole variable domain DSGVTQTPKHLITATGQRVTLRCSPRSGDLSVYWYQQSLDQGLQFLIQYYNGEERAKGNILERFSAQQFPDLHSELNLSSLELGDSALYFCASSVGTSTYNEQFFGPGTRLTVL.

The chain carries TRBV7-2 and TRBJ2-7; 8 positions match TRBD1. J gave up 5 bases and V 2 bases, and 8 bases lay outside the gene matches. The CDR3 totals 15 residues. Germline V gene sequence: CDR1 SGHTA, CDR2 FQGNSA. This chain's CDR3 is CASSLPTGVSHEQYF. In nucleotides, the CDR3 is TGTGCCAGCAGCTTACCGACAGGGGTTAGCCACGAGCAGTACTTC.

The J gene is TRBJ2-3, the V gene TRBV5-1; D is possibly TRBD1 or TRBD2 (5 bases each). V was pared by 0 bases and J by 5 bases, with 13 bases between. The CDR3 consists of 15 residues. CDR1 and CDR2 from the germline V gene are SGHRS and YFSETQ. The CDR3 nucleotides read TGCGCCAGCAGCTTGGACCCCGGGACCGAAGATACGCAGTATTTT. Its protein is CASSLDPGTEDTQYF. Full variable domain (remainder filled in from reference TRBV5-1 and TRBJ2-3): KAGVTQTPRYLIKTRGQQVTLSCSPISGHRSVSWYQQTPGQGLQFLFEYFSETQRNKGNFPGRFSGRQFSNSRSEMNVSTLELGDSALYLCASSLDPGTEDTQYFGPGTRLTVL.

V gene TRBV4-1 combines with J gene TRBJ2-3; D perhaps matches TRBD2 (6 bases). The ends were cut back, 1 base at V and 8 bases at J, with 7 bases in the middle. Germline V gives CDR1 MGHRA, CDR2 YSYEKL. The CDR3 is made up of 12 amino acids. CDR3 amino acids: CASSQAGLTQYF. The CDR3 nucleotides read TGCGCCAGCAGCCAAGCGGGACTTACGCAGTATTTT.

V gene TRBV18 combines with J gene TRBJ2-1, with unresolved D. The V gene's germline CDR1 is KGHSH and CDR2 LQKENI. Trimming cost V 1 base and J 8 bases, with 15 bases left between them. There are 15 residues in the CDR3. CDR3 sequence (DNA): TGTGCCAGCTCACCACGCCCTCCGAATAGGGATGAGCAGTTCTTC. It encodes CASSPRPPNRDEQFF.

This clone occurred once. The CDR3 protein is CASSTRQGLAEAFF. The CDR3 DNA reads TGTGCCAGTAGTACCCGACAGGGTCTCGCCGAAGCTTTCTTT. This chain links TRBV19 with TRBJ1-1; 7 bases map to TRBD1. V gave up 4 bases and J gave up 8 bases; unmatched junction bases: 10. Germline lookup yields CDR1 LNHDA and CDR2 SQIVND (reference sequence). The CDR3 runs to 14 residues.

Only a few counts were recorded for this clone. The CDR3 bases are TGCGCCAGCAGCTCCGGACAGGGAGTGGGCACTGAAGCTTTCTTT. This sequence encodes CASSSGQGVGTEAFF. This sequence joins TRBV5-1 and TRBJ1-1, with 8 positions matching TRBD1. CDR1 SGHRS and CDR2 YFSETQ come from the germline V gene. The CDR3 extends over 15 amino acids. Germline trimming cut 3 bases from V and 4 bases from J; bases unmatched to any gene: 8.

This sequence joins TRBV7-2 and TRBJ1-2; 10 bases align to TRBD1. With 5 bases clipped from V and 3 bases from J, the junction kept 6 bases outside the gene matches. CDR1 is SGHTA, CDR2 FQGNSA, per germline. CDR3 length: 15 amino acids. DNA for the CDR3: TGTGCCAGCAGCACCAGACAGGGGGCATACTATGGCTACACCTTC. Protein product: CASSTRQGAYYGYTF. Looking up the rest from reference TRBV7-2 and TRBJ1-2 gives the full variable domain: GAGVSQSPSNKVTEKGKDVELRCDPISGHTALYWYRQSLGQGLEFLIYFQGNSAPDKSGLPSDRFSAERTGGSVSTLTIQRTQQEDSAVYLCASSTRQGAYYGYTFGSGTRLTVV.

The chain links TRBV5-4 to TRBJ2-5; no clear D gene. Trimming shortened V by 4 bases and J by 5 bases, and 15 bases separated the two germline ends. Per germline, CDR1 SGHNT and CDR2 YYREEE (reference sequence). The CDR3 length is 14 residues. CDR3 DNA: TGTGCCAGCAGCCCGCTTGGATACCGGGAGACCCAGTACTTC. It specifies CASSPLGYRETQYF.

The CDR3 DNA reads TGTGCCAGCAGCAAAAATCGGCACAGAGGGTACTTC. Translating gives CASSKNRHRGYF. The genes are TRBV21-1 and TRBJ2-7. TRBV21-1 is reported as a pseudogene. The length of the CDR3 is 12 residues.

The chain carries TRBV9 and TRBJ1-2; D is uncertain. Trimming removed 0 bases from V and 12 bases from J, with 12 bases in between. This CDR3 is 12 amino acids long. From germline, CDR1 is SGDLS and CDR2 YYNGEE. For the CDR3, the DNA is TGTGCCAGCAGCGTAGATTCTAACCCCCACACCTTC. It yields the protein CASSVDSNPHTF.

This clone is a singleton in its sample. The chain carries TRBV11-2 and TRBJ2-1; 8 positions match TRBD2. The CDR3 totals 15 residues. The ends lost 5 bases at V and 3 bases at J; junction bases unmatched: 6. Germline assignment: CDR1 SGHAT and CDR2 FQNNGV. As DNA, the CDR3 is TGTGCCAGCAGCCCCAGCGGGAGCGGCTACAATGAGCAGTTCTTC. Translating gives CASSPSGSGYNEQFF.

The CDR3 nucleotides are TGCGCCAGCAGCTTGGGGGGACAGGGGGCGTACGAGCAGTACTTC. This gives the protein CASSLGGQGAYEQYF. The chain has TRBV5-1 and TRBJ2-7, with 12 bases fitting TRBD1. The J segment lost 4 bases and the V segment lost 0 bases, leaving 2 bases of the junction unmatched. The CDR3 length is 15 residues. Germline values: CDR1 SGHRS, CDR2 YFSETQ.

The chain is built from TRBV27 and TRBJ1-3; the D gene is possibly TRBD1 (5 bases). Trimming pared 6 bases from V and 0 bases from J, leaving 18 bases between. Germline V gene sequence: CDR1 MNHEY, CDR2 SMNVEV (reference sequence). The CDR3 loop spans 17 amino acids. The DNA of the CDR3 is TGTGCCAGCAGAGGGTTGGGGGACGCGATCTCTGGAAACACCATATATTTT. This encodes CASRGLGDAISGNTIYF.

This chain links TRBV25-1 with TRBJ1-4; D is unresolved. The germline CDR1 and CDR2 sequences are MGHDK and SYGVNS. Trimming took off 8 bases at V and 4 bases at J, with 14 bases between the two ends. CDR3 size: 14 residues. In nucleotides, the CDR3 is TGTGCCAGCCGACCCGTCATTAATAATGAAAAACTGTTTTTT. Translated, it gives CASRPVINNEKLFF.

The V and J genes are TRBV27 and TRBJ1-5, with D possibly matching TRBD1 (6 bases). Trimming took 5 bases from V and 9 from J, leaving 20 bases between them. The CDR3 totals 15 residues. Germline V lookup: CDR1 MNHEY, CDR2 SMNVEV (reference sequence). CDR3 in amino acids: CASSNLPGASRPQHF. The CDR3 nucleotides are TGTGCCAGCAGTAACCTTCCAGGGGCTAGTCGGCCCCAGCATTTT.

CDR3 bases: TGTGCCAGCAGGGCAGGACTGAACACTGAAGCTTTCTTT. It yields the protein CASRAGLNTEAFF. The V call is TRBV7-3, the J call TRBJ1-1; no definite D call. The ends were cut back, 6 bases at V and 0 bases at J, with 8 bases in the middle. Germline lookup yields CDR1 SGHTA and CDR2 FQGTGA. The CDR3 extends over 13 amino acids.

A few counts support this clone. The rearrangement uses TRBV27 and TRBJ2-3; D remains ambiguous. The germline V and J ends were trimmed by 5 bases and 1 base, with 7 bases remaining between them. CDR1 is MNHEY, CDR2 SMNVEV, per germline (reference sequence). The CDR3 extends over 13 amino acids. The CDR3 reads CASSGQGTDTQYF. The DNA of the CDR3 is TGTGCCAGCAGTGGCCAGGGCACAGATACGCAGTATTTT.

This clone was counted a single time. V and J are TRBV18 and TRBJ1-1, with D tentatively TRBD1 (5 bases). The germline V and J ends were trimmed by 4 bases and 12 bases, with 21 bases remaining between them. From germline, CDR1 is KGHSH and CDR2 LQKENI. This CDR3 has 14 amino acids. CDR3: CASSREGHLGRTFF. The CDR3 region has the DNA TGTGCCAGCTCACGGGAAGGACATTTGGGAAGAACTTTCTTT.